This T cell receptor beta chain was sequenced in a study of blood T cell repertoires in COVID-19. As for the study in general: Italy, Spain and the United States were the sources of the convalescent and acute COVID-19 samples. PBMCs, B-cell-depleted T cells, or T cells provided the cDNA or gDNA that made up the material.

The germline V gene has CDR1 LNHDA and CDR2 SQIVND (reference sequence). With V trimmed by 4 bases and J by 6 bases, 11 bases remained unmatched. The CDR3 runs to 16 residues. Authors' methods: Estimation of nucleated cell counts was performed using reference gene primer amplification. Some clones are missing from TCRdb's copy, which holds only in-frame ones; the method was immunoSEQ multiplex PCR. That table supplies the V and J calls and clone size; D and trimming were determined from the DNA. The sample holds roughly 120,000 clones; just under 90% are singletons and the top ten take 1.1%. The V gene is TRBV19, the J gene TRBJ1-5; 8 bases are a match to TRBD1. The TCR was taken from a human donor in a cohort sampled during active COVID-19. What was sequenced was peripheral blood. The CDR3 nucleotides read TGTGCCAGTAGTAGTCTAGGACAGGGAGGAAGTCAGCCCCAGCATTTT. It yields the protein CASSSLGQGGSQPQHF.